This passage covers 20 T cell receptor beta chains from one sample sequenced in a study of cytomegalovirus exposure and HLA in healthy donors. PCR employed 60 Vbeta and 13 Jbeta primers. The assay was immunoSEQ multiplex PCR, and TCRdb's table has in-frame clones only and misses some. The sample has 190,000 or so clones, approximately 83% seen once. The sample taken for sequencing was PBMCs. The source of these receptors is a woman between 45 and 65 years old in good health and CMV-seropositive.

J is TRBJ1-6 and V is TRBV7-3, with D maybe TRBD1 (6 bases). V was clipped by 2 bases and J by 6 bases, with 11 bases between them. This CDR3 is built from 15 residues. Germline CDR1 and CDR2: SGHTA and FQGTGA. The CDR3 DNA is TGTGCCAGCAGCTTAGACAGGACCCCTAATTCACCCCTCCACTTT. Protein sequence: CASSLDRTPNSPLHF.

The chain recombines TRBV14 with TRBJ1-6; D gene ambiguous. The CDR3 is made up of 16 amino acids. CDR1 is SGHDN, CDR2 FVKESK, per germline. V was cut by 0 bases and J by 7 bases, with 13 bases left in between. The CDR3 here is CASSQDLPAVNSPLHF. CDR3 nucleotide sequence: TGTGCCAGCAGCCAAGACTTACCAGCGGTAAATTCACCCCTCCACTTT.

This clone was seen only a few times. The chain employs TRBV5-1 and TRBJ1-1; D remains ambiguous. The germline V gene has CDR1 SGHRS and CDR2 YFSETQ. V lost 9 bases and J lost 1, with 13 bases in between. This CDR3 is built from 13 residues. CDR3 sequence: CATRTTANTEAFF. In DNA, the CDR3 is TGCGCCACCAGGACGACTGCGAACACTGAAGCTTTCTTT.

The chain joins TRBV2 to TRBJ1-2, with a possible D match to TRBD1 (6 bases). Trimming removed 5 bases from V and 5 bases from J, with 15 bases in between. The germline gives CDR1 SNHLY, CDR2 FYNNEI. The CDR3 is 14 amino acids. This CDR3 reads CASSINRERYGYTF. CDR3 in DNA: TGTGCCAGCAGTATAAACAGGGAACGGTATGGCTACACCTTC.

The V gene is TRBV28, the J gene TRBJ1-6; no reliable D call. The germline V and J ends were trimmed by 7 bases and 0 bases, with 10 bases remaining between them. Germline lookup yields CDR1 MDHEN and CDR2 SYDVKM. The CDR3 covers 15 residues. CDR3 region: CASITPSSYNSPLHF. The CDR3 DNA follows: TGTGCCAGCATCACCCCGAGCTCCTATAATTCACCCCTCCACTTT.

The V and J genes are TRBV4-3 and TRBJ2-7; 7 bases agree with TRBD2. J gave up 3 bases and V 1 base, and 9 bases lay outside the gene matches. The CDR3 is 16 residues long. Germline values: CDR1 LGHNA, CDR2 YSLEER. CDR3 amino acids: CASSQGLREPGYEQYF. The CDR3 DNA follows: TGCGCCAGCAGCCAAGGGCTGCGGGAGCCTGGCTACGAGCAGTACTTC.

The rearrangement joins TRBV7-2 to TRBJ1-2, with D unclear. Germline CDR1 and CDR2: SGHTA and FQGNSA. V gave up 5 bases and J gave up 7 bases, with 11 bases separating them. The CDR3 is 12 amino acids. The CDR3, as DNA: TGTGCCAGCAGCCCACAAGCGGGTGGCTACACCTTC. It is translated as CASSPQAGGYTF.

The chain carries TRBV28 and TRBJ1-5; D gene ambiguous. Germline CDR1 MDHEN, CDR2 SYDVKM. V gave up 6 bases and J gave up 3 bases, with 18 bases separating them. The CDR3 sequence is 16 residues long. This CDR3 reads CASSLRTGAFNQPQHF. The CDR3 region has the DNA TGTGCCAGCAGCTTGAGGACGGGAGCTTTCAATCAGCCCCAGCATTTT.

This clone was picked up a small number of times. The chain links TRBV7-9 to TRBJ2-5; TRBD1 matches 7 bases. Germline trimming cut 6 bases from V and 5 bases from J; bases unmatched to any gene: 12. The CDR3 sequence is 15 residues long. Looked up from germline, CDR1 is SEHNR and CDR2 is FQNEAQ (reference sequence). CDR3 DNA sequence: TGTGCCAGCAGTTTGGAAGACAGGGATTGGGAGACCCAGTACTTC. This sequence encodes CASSLEDRDWETQYF.

This chain links TRBV5-1 with TRBJ1-6; possibly TRBD1 for D (5 bases). Germline CDR1 and CDR2: SGHRS and YFSETQ. The V end lost 0 bases, the J end lost 6 bases, and 16 bases lay between the germline ends. This CDR3 region has 17 residues. CDR3 in amino acids: CASSLEGTGVGNSPLHF. The CDR3 DNA follows: TGCGCCAGCAGCTTGGAGGGCACGGGGGTAGGTAATTCACCCCTCCACTTT.

The rearrangement links TRBV6-5 to TRBJ1-5, with 8 bases aligning to TRBD1. Germline V CDR1 and CDR2: MNHEY, SVGAGI. V lost 6 bases, J lost 2 bases, and 6 bases stayed unmatched. This CDR3 is built from 15 residues. The CDR3 sequence is CASRNTGQGNQPQHF. CDR3 bases: TGTGCCAGCAGGAACACGGGACAGGGCAATCAGCCCCAGCATTTT.

The CDR3: CASSRLYEQYF. DNA of the CDR3: TGTGCCAGCAGCCGGTTGTACGAGCAGTACTTC. The V gene is TRBV7-8, the J gene TRBJ2-7; D is unresolved. V was cut by 5 bases and J by 4 bases, with 6 bases left in between. In germline, CDR1 is SGHVS, CDR2 FQNEAQ. CDR3 length: 11 amino acids.

CDR3 sequence reads: CASSKGTGSSYNSPLHF. The CDR3 DNA is TGTGCCAGCAGCAAGGGGACAGGGAGCTCCTATAATTCACCCCTCCACTTT. The chain links TRBV5-5 to TRBJ1-6; 9 bases line up with TRBD1. The germline V gene encodes CDR1 SGHKS and CDR2 YYEKEE (reference sequence). V shed 4 bases, J shed 0 bases, and the junction held 5 bases outside the gene matches. The CDR3 totals 17 residues.

This sequence joins TRBV15 and TRBJ1-5; unclear D gene. The CDR3 contains 17 residues. Germline CDR1 is LNHNV and CDR2 is YYDKDF (reference sequence). Deletions cut 1 base from V and 0 bases from J, with 13 bases between. The CDR3 protein is CATSRVAGIYSNQPQHF. The CDR3 nucleotides are TGTGCCACCAGCAGAGTGGCGGGGATTTATAGCAATCAGCCCCAGCATTTT.

The rearrangement links TRBV7-2 to TRBJ2-7, with 8 nucleotides matching TRBD2. J gave up 6 bases and V 1 base, and 8 bases lay outside the gene matches. Germline V lookup: CDR1 SGHTA, CDR2 FQGNSA. CDR3 length equals 15 residues. CDR3 sequence reads: CASSLGVSGGREQYF. As DNA, the CDR3 is TGTGCCAGCAGCTTAGGGGTGTCGGGGGGGCGCGAGCAGTACTTC.

This clone was picked up one time. The V and J genes are TRBV7-6 and TRBJ1-5; 8 bases align to TRBD1. CDR1 SGHVS and CDR2 FNYEAQ come from the germline V gene. The V and J ends lost 4 bases and 4 bases, in that order; junction bases with no gene match: 3. The CDR3 runs 14 residues. The CDR3 DNA is TGTGCCAGCAGCTCGGGACAGGAGAATCAGCCCCAGCATTTT. Protein product: CASSSGQENQPQHF.

The chain uses TRBV4-1 and TRBJ2-7; possible D gene TRBD1, 5 bases. The germline V and J ends were trimmed by 0 bases and 7 bases, with 19 bases remaining between them. This CDR3 spans 16 amino acids. Germline CDR1 is MGHRA and CDR2 is YSYEKL. DNA of the CDR3: TGCGCCAGCAGCCAAGATTTAGGGGCCTCGAAGACGGAGCAGTACTTC. Translating it yields CASSQDLGASKTEQYF.

This clone was detected a few times. J is TRBJ1-5 and V is TRBV5-5; a weak D match, TRBD1 (6 bases). The germline V and J ends were trimmed by 0 bases and 7 bases, with 11 bases remaining between them. The CDR3 contains 14 residues. CDR1 SGHKS and CDR2 YYEKEE come from the germline V gene (reference sequence). The DNA of the CDR3 is TGTGCCAGCAGCTTGGTGGGGGGGGGCCAGCCCCAGCATTTT. Its protein is CASSLVGGGQPQHF.

The V and J genes are TRBV6-1 and TRBJ2-7; weak D call: TRBD2 (6 bases). The CDR3 is 14 residues long. Germline CDR1 and CDR2: MNHNS and SASEGT. The V and J ends lost 1 base and 3 bases respectively, with 10 bases between them. CDR3 in amino acids: CASSEGFGGYEQYF. The CDR3, as DNA: TGTGCCAGCAGTGAAGGATTCGGGGGCTACGAGCAGTACTTC.

This clone was seen once. The genes are TRBV27 and TRBJ1-6; 7 bases match TRBD1. There are 16 residues in the CDR3. The trim removed 2 bases at V and 5 bases at J, leaving 6 bases unmatched. Per the germline V gene, CDR1 is MNHEY and CDR2 is SMNVEV (reference sequence). CDR3 in DNA: TGTGCCAGCAGTTTAATAGGGACAGACAATAATTCACCCCTCCACTTT. Protein: CASSLIGTDNNSPLHF.